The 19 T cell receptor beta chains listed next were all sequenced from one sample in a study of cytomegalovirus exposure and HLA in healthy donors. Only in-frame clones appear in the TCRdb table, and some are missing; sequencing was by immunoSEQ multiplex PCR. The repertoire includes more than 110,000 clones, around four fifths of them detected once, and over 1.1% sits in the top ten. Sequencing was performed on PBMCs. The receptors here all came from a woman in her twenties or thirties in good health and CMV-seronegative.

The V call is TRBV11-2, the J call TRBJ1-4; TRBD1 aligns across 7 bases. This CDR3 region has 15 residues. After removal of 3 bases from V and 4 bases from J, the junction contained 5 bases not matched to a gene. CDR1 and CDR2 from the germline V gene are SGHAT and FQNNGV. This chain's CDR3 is CASSFGQVDNEKLFF. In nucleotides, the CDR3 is TGTGCCAGCAGCTTCGGACAGGTCGATAATGAAAAACTGTTTTTT.

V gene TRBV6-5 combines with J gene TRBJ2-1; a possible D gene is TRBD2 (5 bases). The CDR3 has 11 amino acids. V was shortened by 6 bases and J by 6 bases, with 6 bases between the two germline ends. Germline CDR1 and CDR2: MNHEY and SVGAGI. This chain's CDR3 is CASSGGNEQFF. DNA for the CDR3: TGTGCCAGCAGCGGAGGCAATGAGCAGTTCTTC.

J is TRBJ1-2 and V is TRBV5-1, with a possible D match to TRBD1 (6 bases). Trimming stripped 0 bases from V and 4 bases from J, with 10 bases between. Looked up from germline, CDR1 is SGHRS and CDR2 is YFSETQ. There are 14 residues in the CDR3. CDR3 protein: CASSLAQDSYGYTF. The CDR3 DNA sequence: TGCGCCAGCAGCTTGGCTCAGGACAGCTATGGCTACACCTTC.

The CDR3 bases are TGTGCCAGTAGGAGGATGAGCTCTGGAAACACCATATATTTT. Its translation is CASRRMSSGNTIYF. The chain links TRBV19 to TRBJ1-3; no clear D. Trimming left V 6 bases short and J 0 bases short, with 9 bases between. The CDR3 extends over 14 amino acids. Germline V CDR1 and CDR2: LNHDA, SQIVND (reference sequence).

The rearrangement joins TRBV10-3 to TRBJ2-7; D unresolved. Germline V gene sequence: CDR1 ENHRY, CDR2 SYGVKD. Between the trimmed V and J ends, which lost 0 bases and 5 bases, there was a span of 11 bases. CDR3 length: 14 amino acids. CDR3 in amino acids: CAISESMEYDEQYF. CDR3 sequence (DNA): TGTGCCATCAGTGAGTCGATGGAGTACGACGAGCAGTACTTC.

This CDR3 reads CASSQAGDYPNEQFF. CDR3 in DNA: TGTGCCAGCAGCCAAGCGGGAGACTACCCCAATGAGCAGTTCTTC. The rearrangement joins TRBV4-2 to TRBJ2-1; TRBD2 is a possible D gene (6 bases). The germline V gene has CDR1 LGHNA and CDR2 YNFKEQ. The CDR3 has 15 amino acids. With 1 base removed from V and 6 bases from J, the gap between germline ends came to 13 bases.

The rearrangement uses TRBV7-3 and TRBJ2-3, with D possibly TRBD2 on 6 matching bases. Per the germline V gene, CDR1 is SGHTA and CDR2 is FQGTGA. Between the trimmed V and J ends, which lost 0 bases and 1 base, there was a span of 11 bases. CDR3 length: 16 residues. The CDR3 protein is CASSLTASARTDTQYF. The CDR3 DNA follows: TGTGCCAGCAGCTTAACGGCTAGCGCCCGCACAGATACGCAGTATTTT.

This CDR3 reads CASSLNTPNEKLFF. The CDR3 DNA reads TGCGCCAGCAGCTTGAACACCCCGAATGAAAAACTGTTTTTT. The gene calls are TRBV5-1 and TRBJ1-4, with D unresolved. There are 14 residues in the CDR3. Germline V gene lookup returns CDR1 SGHRS and CDR2 YFSETQ. V lost 1 base and J lost 5, with 9 bases in between.

CDR3 coding DNA: TGTGCCAGCAGCTTCGGCGGGGGGGCGTACAATGAGCAGTTCTTC. This codes for CASSFGGGAYNEQFF. The chain joins TRBV7-8 to TRBJ2-1; TRBD2 matches 9 bases. This CDR3 contains 15 residues. After removal of 3 bases from V and 4 bases from J, the junction contained 4 bases not matched to a gene. The germline CDR1 and CDR2 sequences are SGHVS and FQNEAQ.

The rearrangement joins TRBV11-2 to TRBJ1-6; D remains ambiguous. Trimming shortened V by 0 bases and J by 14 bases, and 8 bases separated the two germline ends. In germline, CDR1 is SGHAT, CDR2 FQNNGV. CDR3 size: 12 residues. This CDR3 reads CASSLERVTLHF. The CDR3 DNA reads TGTGCCAGCAGCTTAGAAAGAGTAACCCTCCACTTT.

In DNA, the CDR3 is TGCGCCAGCAGCCAAGTACAGGGGGGCAATCAGCCCCAGCATTTT. Amino acid sequence: CASSQVQGGNQPQHF. The chain couples TRBV4-1 to TRBJ1-5, with TRBD1 matching 8 bases. Germline loops: CDR1 MGHRA, CDR2 YSYEKL. This CDR3 has 15 residues. V shed 1 base and J 2 bases; nucleotides not matched to a gene: 1.

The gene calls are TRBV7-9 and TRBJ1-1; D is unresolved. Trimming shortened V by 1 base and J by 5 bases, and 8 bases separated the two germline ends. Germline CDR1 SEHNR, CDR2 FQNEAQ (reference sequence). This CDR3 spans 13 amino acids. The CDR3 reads CASSLEERTEAFF. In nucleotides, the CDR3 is TGTGCCAGCAGCTTAGAGGAGAGGACTGAAGCTTTCTTT.

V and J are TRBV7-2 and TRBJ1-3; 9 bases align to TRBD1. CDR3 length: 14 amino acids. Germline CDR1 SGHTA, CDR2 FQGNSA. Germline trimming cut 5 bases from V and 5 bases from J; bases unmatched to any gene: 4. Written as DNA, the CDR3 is TGTGCCAGCAGCGCGGGACAGGGAAGAAACACCATATATTTT. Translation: CASSAGQGRNTIYF.

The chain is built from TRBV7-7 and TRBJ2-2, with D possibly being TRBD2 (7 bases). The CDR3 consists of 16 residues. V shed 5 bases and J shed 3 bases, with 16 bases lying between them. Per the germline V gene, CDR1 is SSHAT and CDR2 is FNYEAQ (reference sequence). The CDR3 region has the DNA TGTGCCAGCAGCCCAAGGGGGGGGTCGGACACCGGGGAGCTGTTTTTT. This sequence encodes CASSPRGGSDTGELFF.

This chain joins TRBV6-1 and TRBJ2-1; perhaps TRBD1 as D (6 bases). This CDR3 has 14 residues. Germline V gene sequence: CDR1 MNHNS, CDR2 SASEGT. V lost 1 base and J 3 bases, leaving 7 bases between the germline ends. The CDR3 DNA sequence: TGTGCCAGCAGTGAAGACAGGGACTACAATGAGCAGTTCTTC. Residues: CASSEDRDYNEQFF.

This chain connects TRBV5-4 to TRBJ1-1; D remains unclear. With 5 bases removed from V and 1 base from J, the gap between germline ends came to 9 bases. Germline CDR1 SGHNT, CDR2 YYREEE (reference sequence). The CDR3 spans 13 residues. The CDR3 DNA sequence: TGTGCCAGCAGTCTAGACCCGAACACTGAAGCTTTCTTT. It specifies CASSLDPNTEAFF.

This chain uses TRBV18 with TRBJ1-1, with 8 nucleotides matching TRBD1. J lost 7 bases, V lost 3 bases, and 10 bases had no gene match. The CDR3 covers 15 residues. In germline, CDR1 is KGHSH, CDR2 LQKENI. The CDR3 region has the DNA TGTGCCAGCTCACCTCTTGGACAGGGACAGGTTGAAGCTTTCTTT. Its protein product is CASSPLGQGQVEAFF.

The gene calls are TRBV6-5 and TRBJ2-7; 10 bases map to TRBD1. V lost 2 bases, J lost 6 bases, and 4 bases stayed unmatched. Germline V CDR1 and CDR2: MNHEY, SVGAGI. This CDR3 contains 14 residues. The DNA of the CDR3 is TGTGCCAGCAGTTACGGGACAGGGGCGAGCGAGCAGTACTTC. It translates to CASSYGTGASEQYF.

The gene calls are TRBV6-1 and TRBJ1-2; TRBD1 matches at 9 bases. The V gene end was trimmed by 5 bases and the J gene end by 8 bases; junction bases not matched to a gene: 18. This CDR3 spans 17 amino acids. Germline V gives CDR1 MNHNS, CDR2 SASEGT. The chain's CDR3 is CASSQGLGSTGGEGYTF. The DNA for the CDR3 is TGTGCCAGCAGTCAAGGGTTGGGGTCGACAGGGGGTGAAGGCTACACCTTC.